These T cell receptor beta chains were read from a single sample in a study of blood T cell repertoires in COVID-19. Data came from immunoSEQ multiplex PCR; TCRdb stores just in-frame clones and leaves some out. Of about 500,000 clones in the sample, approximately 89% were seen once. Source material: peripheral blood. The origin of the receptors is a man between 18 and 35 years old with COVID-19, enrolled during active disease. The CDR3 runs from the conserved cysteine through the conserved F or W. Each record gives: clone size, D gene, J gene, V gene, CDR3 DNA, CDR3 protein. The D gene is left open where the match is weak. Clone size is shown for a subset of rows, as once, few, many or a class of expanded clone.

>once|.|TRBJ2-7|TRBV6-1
TGTGCCAGCAGTGAATTAGACAGACTCTACGAGCAGTACTTC
CASSELDRLYEQYF
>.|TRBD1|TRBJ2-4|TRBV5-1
TGCGCCAGCAGCTTGGAAGGGGACAGTTGGTCACTAGCCAAAAACATTCAGTACTTC
CASSLEGDSWSLAKNIQYF
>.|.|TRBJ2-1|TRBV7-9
TGTGCCAGCACCCAGACTAACAATGAGCAGTTCTTC
CASTQTNNEQFF
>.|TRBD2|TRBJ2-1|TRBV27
TGTGCCAGCAGTTTTCGTAGCGGGTCTTCCTTAGATGCGTACAATGAGCAGTTCTTC
CASSFRSGSSLDAYNEQFF
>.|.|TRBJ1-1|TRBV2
TGTGCCAGCGGAGCCCTGAACACTGAAGCTTTCTTT
CASGALNTEAFF
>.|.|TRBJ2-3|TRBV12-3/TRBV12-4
TGTGCCAGCAGTTTAGACGGGGGAGATACGCAGTATTTT
CASSLDGGDTQYF
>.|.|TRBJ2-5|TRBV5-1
TGCGCCAGCAGCCGTACAGGGGGAGCGGGGCAAGAGACCCAGTACTTC
CASSRTGGAGQETQYF
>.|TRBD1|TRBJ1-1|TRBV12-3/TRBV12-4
TGTGCCAGCAGTTTAAAGGGGGCGGATGTAGCTTTCTTT
CASSLKGADVAFF
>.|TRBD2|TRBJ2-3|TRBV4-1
TGCGCCAGCAGCCAAGAAACGGGACTAGCGTCGACAGATACGCAGTATTTT
CASSQETGLASTDTQYF
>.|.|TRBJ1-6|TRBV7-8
TGTGCCAGCAGGGGCAGGGAATCCGGCTATAATTCACCCCTCCACTTT
CASRGRESGYNSPLHF
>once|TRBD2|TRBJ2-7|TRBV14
TGTGCCAGCAGCCATCTAGCGGGAGCCGTGTACGAGCAGTACTTC
CASSHLAGAVYEQYF
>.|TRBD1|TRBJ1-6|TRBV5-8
TGTGCCAGCAGCCTACCGACAGGGGGCTTAAATAATTCACCCCTCCACTTT
CASSLPTGGLNNSPLHF
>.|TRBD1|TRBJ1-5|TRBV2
TGTGCCAGCAGTGAGGGGGGGACAGGGTACCAGCCCCAGCATTTT
CASSEGGTGYQPQHF
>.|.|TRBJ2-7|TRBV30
TGTGCCTGGAGTGTAAAAGGGACACTCTACGAGCAGTACTTC
CAWSVKGTLYEQYF
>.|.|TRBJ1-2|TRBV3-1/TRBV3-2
TGTGCCAGCAGCCACCTAAACTATGGCTACACCTTC
CASSHLNYGYTF